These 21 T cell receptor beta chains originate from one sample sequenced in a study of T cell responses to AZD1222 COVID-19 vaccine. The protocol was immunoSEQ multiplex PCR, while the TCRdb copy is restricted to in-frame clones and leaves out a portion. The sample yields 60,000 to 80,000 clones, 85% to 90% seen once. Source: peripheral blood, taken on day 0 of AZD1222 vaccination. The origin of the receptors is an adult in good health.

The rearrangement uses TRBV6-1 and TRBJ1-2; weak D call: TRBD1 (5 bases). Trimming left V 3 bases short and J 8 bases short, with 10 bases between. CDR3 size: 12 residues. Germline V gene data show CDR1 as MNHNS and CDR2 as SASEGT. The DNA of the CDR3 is TGTGCCAGCAGTGAGAGGAGGGACGGCTACACCTTC. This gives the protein CASSERRDGYTF.

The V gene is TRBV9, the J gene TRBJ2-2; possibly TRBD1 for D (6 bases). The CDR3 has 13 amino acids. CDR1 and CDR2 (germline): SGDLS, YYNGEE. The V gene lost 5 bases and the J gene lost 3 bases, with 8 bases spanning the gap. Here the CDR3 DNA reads TGTGCCAGCAGTCGGACAGACACCGGGGAGCTGTTTTTT. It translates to CASSRTDTGELFF.

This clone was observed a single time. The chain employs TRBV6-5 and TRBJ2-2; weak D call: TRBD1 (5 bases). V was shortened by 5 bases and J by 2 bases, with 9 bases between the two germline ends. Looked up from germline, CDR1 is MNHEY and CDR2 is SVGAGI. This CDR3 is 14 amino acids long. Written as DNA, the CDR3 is TGTGCCAGCAGTAGACAGAGAAACACCGGGGAGCTGTTTTTT. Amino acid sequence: CASSRQRNTGELFF.

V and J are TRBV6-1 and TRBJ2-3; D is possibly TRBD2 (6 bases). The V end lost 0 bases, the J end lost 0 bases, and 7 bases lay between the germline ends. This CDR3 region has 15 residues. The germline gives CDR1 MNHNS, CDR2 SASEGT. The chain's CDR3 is CASSEAAGSTDTQYF. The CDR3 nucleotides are TGTGCCAGCAGTGAAGCGGCGGGGAGCACAGATACGCAGTATTTT.

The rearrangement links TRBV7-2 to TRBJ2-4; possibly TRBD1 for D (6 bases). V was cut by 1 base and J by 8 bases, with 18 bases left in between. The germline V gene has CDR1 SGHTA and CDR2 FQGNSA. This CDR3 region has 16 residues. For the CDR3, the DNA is TGTGCCAGCAGCTTAGGGTTTAGGGGCCCAGGGGACATTCAGTACTTC. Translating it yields CASSLGFRGPGDIQYF.

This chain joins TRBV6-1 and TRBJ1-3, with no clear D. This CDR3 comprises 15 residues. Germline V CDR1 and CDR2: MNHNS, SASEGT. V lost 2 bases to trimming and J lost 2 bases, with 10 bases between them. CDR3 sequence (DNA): TGTGCCAGCAGTGAAATTCGGGGAGCTGGAAACACCATATATTTT. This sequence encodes CASSEIRGAGNTIYF.

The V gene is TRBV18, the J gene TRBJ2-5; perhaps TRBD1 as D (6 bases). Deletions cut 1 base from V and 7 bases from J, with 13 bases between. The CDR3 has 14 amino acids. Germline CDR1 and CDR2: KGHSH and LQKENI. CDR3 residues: CASSPLGGKGTQYF. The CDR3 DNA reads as TGTGCCAGCTCACCACTAGGGGGAAAGGGGACCCAGTACTTC.

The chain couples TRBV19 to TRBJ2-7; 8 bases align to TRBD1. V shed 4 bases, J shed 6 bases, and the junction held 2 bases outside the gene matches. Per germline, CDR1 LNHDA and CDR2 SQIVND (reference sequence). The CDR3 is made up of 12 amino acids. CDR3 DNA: TGTGCCAGTAGTAGAGACAGGGGCGAGCAGTACTTC. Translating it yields CASSRDRGEQYF.

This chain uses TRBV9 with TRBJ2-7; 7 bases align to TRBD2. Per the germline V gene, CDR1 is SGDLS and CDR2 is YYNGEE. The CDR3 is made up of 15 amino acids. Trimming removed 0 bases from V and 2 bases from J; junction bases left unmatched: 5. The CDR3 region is CASSVGGGSPYEQYF. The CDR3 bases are TGTGCCAGCAGCGTAGGGGGGGGTTCCCCCTACGAGCAGTACTTC.

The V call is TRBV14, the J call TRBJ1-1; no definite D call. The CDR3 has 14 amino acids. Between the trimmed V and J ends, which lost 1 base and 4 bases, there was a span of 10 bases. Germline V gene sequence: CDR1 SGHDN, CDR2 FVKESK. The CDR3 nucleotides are TGTGCCAGCAGCCAAGTCCGGGGTGGCACTGAAGCTTTCTTT. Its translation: CASSQVRGGTEAFF.

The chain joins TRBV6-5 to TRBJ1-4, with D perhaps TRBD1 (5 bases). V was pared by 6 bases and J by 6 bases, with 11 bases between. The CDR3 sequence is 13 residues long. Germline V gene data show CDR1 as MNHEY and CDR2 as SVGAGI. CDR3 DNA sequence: TGTGCCAGCAGCCGGGACGGGCATGAAAAACTGTTTTTT. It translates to CASSRDGHEKLFF.

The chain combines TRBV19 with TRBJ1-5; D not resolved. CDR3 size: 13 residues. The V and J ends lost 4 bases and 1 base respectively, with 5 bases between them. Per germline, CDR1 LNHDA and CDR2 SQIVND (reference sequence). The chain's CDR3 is CASSRESNQPQHF. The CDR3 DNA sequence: TGTGCCAGTAGTAGGGAGAGCAATCAGCCCCAGCATTTT.

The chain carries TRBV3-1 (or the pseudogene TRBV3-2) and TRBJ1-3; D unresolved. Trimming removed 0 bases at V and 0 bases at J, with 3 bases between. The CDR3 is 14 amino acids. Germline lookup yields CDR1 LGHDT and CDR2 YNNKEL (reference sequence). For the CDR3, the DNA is TGTGCCAGCAGCCAAGACAGCTCTGGAAACACCATATATTTT. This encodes CASSQDSSGNTIYF.

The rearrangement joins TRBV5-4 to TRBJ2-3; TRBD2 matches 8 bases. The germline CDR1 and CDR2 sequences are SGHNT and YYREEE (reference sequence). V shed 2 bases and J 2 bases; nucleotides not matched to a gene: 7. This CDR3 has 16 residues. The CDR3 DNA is TGTGCCAGCAGCTTCTTAGCGGGACCCAACACAGATACGCAGTATTTT. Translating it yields CASSFLAGPNTDTQYF. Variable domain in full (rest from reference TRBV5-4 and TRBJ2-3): ETGVTQSPTHLIKTRGQQVTLRCSSQSGHNTVSWYQQALGQGPQFIFQYYREEENGRGNFPPRFSGLQFPNYSSELNVNALELDDSALYLCASSFLAGPNTDTQYFGPGTRLTVL.

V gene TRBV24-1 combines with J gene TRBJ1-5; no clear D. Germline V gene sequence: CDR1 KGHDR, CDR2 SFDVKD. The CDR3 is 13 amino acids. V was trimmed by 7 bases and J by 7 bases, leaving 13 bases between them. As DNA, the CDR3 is TGTGCCACCAGCCGGGGTAGTGGACAGCCCCAGCATTTT. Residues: CATSRGSGQPQHF.

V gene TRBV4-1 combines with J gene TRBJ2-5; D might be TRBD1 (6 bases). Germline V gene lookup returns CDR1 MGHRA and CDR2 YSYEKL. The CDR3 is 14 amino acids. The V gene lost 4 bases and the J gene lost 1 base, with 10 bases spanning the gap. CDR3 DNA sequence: TGCGCCAGCAGCCTCGAGGGGGTCCAAGAGACCCAGTACTTC. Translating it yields CASSLEGVQETQYF.

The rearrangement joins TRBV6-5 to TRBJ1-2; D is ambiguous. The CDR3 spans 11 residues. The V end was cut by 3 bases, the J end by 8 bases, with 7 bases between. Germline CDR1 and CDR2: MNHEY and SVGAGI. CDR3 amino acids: CASSYYGGYTF. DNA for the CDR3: TGTGCCAGCAGTTATTACGGAGGCTACACCTTC.

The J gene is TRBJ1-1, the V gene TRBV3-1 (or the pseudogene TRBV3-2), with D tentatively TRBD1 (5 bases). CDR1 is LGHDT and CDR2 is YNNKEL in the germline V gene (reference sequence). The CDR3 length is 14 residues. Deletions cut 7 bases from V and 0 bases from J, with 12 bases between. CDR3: CASKLGVMNTEAFF. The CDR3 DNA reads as TGTGCCAGCAAATTAGGGGTTATGAACACTGAAGCTTTCTTT.

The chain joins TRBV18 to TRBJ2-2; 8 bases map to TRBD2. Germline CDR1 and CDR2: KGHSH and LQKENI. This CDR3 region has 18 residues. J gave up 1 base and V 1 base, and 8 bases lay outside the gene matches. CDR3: CASSPRLGLAGNTGELFF. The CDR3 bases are TGTGCCAGCTCACCACGACTCGGCCTAGCGGGGAACACCGGGGAGCTGTTTTTT.

For the CDR3, the DNA is TGTGCCAGCAGCCAGACGGGAAACACCATATATTTT. Amino acid sequence: CASSQTGNTIYF. This rearrangement joins TRBV3-1 (or the pseudogene TRBV3-2) to TRBJ1-3; unclear D gene. V lost 3 bases, J lost 4 bases, and 4 bases lay in between. CDR3 length: 12 residues. CDR1 is LGHDT, CDR2 YNNKEL, per germline (reference sequence).

This CDR3 is CASSLGVAGGQDEQFF. The CDR3 DNA follows: TGTGCCAGCAGCTTAGGGGTCGCGGGGGGGCAGGATGAGCAGTTCTTC. This chain joins TRBV7-2 and TRBJ2-1, with TRBD2 identical over 9 bases. This CDR3 region has 16 residues. The V segment lost 1 base and the J segment 8 bases; nucleotides outside the gene matches: 9. The V gene's germline CDR1 is SGHTA and CDR2 FQGNSA.